This T cell receptor beta chain was found in a study of T cell responses to AZD1222 COVID-19 vaccine. General observations from the study: Possibly, clonal diversity was underestimated; donors were largely white British and included more females. Of spike-specific TCRs, nearly half reportedly target regions left unmutated in variants.

The count of this clone is one. The target antigen is unknown. Data came from immunoSEQ multiplex PCR; TCRdb stores just in-frame clones and leaves some out. The data hold around 140,000 clones, with 90% observed a single time. Germline V gives CDR1 MNHEY, CDR2 SMNVEV (reference sequence). The CDR3 covers 13 residues. Germline trimming cut 2 bases from V and 6 bases from J; bases unmatched to any gene: 4. This chain connects TRBV27 to TRBJ2-7; TRBD1 aligns across 7 bases. The sample consisted of peripheral blood, taken on day 0 of AZD1222 vaccination. The clonotype comes from an adult in good health. This CDR3 is CASSLRTGAEQYF. Written as DNA, the CDR3 is TGTGCCAGCAGTTTACGAACAGGGGCCGAGCAGTACTTC.